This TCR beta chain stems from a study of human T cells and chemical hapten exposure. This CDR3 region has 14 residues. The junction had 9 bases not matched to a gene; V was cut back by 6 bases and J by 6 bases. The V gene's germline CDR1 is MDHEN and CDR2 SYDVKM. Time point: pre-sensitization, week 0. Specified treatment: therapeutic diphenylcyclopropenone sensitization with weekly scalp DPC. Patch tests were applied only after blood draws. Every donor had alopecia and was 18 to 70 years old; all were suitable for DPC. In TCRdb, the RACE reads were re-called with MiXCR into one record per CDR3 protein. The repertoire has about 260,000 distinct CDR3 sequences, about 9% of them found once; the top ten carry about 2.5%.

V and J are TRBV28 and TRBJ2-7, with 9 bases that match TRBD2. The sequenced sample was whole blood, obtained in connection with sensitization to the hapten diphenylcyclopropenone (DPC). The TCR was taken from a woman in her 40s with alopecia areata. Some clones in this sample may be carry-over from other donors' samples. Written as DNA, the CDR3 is TGTGCCAGCAGCCGCGGACTAGCGCTAGGCGAGCAGTACTTC. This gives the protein CASSRGLALGEQYF.